These 21 T cell receptor beta chains were all obtained from the same sample, sequenced in a study of blood T cells in healthy people across ages (dated by TCRdb to the mid-2010s). The library was produced with 5' RACE. Sequenced on an Illumina HiSeq 2500. The second PCR ran for about 7 to 11 cycles and used a J-beta primer mix along with a sample-barcoded 5' primer. The public reads were quality trimmed at Q25 with fastp and then assembled into clones with MiXCR by TCRdb, keeping productive beta chains. Identical CDR3 proteins give one entry, which carries the most common genes and DNA. For this sample the table gives fewer than 1.5 million distinct CDR3 sequences, of which approximately 40% were detected only once. The ten largest make up 7.9% of the sample. The sample taken for sequencing was blood. The receptors were gathered from a woman in her late teens or twenties in good health.

The chain joins TRBV11-2 to TRBJ2-4, with a tentative D call TRBD2 (6 bases). The end of the DNA fits TRBJ2-5 better, so the J call may be wrong. There are 18 residues in the CDR3. Germline V gene sequence: CDR1 SGHAT, CDR2 FQNNGV. The CDR3 protein is CASSFHLVLTGESETQYF. CDR3 DNA: TGTGCCAGCAGCTTTCATTTAGTCTTGACGGGAGAATCAGAGACCCAGTACTTC.

In its sample, this clonotype was seen many times. The chain links TRBV7-6 to TRBJ1-5; D is ambiguous. This CDR3 region has 17 residues. Between the trimmed V and J ends, which lost 1 base and 4 bases, there was a span of 17 bases. The germline CDR1 and CDR2 sequences are SGHVS and FNYEAQ. CDR3 sequence reads: CASSLGQGLNGNQPQHF. The CDR3 coding sequence is TGTGCCAGCAGCTTAGGGCAAGGGTTGAATGGGAATCAGCCCCAGCATTTT.

This clonotype was seen a single time. The chain links TRBV20-1 to TRBJ1-6; TRBD1 matches 8 bases. The CDR3 extends over 15 amino acids. CDR1 and CDR2 (germline): DFQATT, SNEGSKA (reference sequence). Germline trimming cut 6 bases from V and 7 bases from J; bases unmatched to any gene: 11. The CDR3 DNA reads TGCAGTGCCAGGAAAGTCGGACAGGGCAATTCACCCCTCCACTTT. It translates to CSARKVGQGNSPLHF.

The V call is TRBV25-1, the J call TRBJ1-2; D is uncertain. Germline values: CDR1 MGHDK, CDR2 SYGVNS. Trimming took 0 bases from V and 8 from J, leaving 10 bases between them. The CDR3 loop spans 13 amino acids. The CDR3 nucleotides are TGTGCCAGCAGTGAATACACAACTTCGGGCTACACCTTC. Translating gives CASSEYTTSGYTF.

This chain uses TRBV2 with TRBJ2-1, with D perhaps matching TRBD2 (5 bases). The CDR3 totals 13 residues. V was cut by 4 bases and J by 5 bases, with 9 bases left in between. CDR1 is SNHLY, CDR2 FYNNEI, per germline. The CDR3 bases are TGTGCCAGCAGTGTAGCGACCGACAATGAGCAGTTCTTC. As protein: CASSVATDNEQFF.

Only one count was recorded for this clonotype. The chain joins TRBV25-1 to TRBJ2-2, with 10 bases that match TRBD2. The CDR3 contains 17 residues. J gave up 1 base and V 7 bases, and 9 bases lay outside the gene matches. Germline V gene data show CDR1 as MGHDK and CDR2 as SYGVNS. Here the CDR3 reads CASKMDPSGGNTGELFF. The CDR3 nucleotides are TGTGCCAGCAAAATGGACCCTAGCGGGGGGAACACCGGGGAGCTGTTTTTT.

The gene calls are TRBV7-6 and TRBJ2-4, with TRBD1 as a possible D gene (6 bases). The J call may be incorrect, as the DNA end agrees better with TRBJ2-7. The length of the CDR3 is 16 residues. The germline V gene has CDR1 SGHVS and CDR2 FNYEAQ. This chain's CDR3 is CASSPMTGPSSYEQYF. CDR3 coding DNA: TGTGCCAGCAGCCCTATGACAGGACCCTCTTCCTACGAGCAGTACTTC.

This clonotype was counted between two and nine times. The chain is built from TRBV5-1 and TRBJ2-1, with 7 bases aligning to TRBD2. After removal of 4 bases from V and 0 bases from J, the junction contained 10 bases not matched to a gene. Germline CDR1 and CDR2: SGHRS and YFSETQ. The CDR3 spans 17 residues. The CDR3 coding sequence is TGCGCCAGCAGCCCTACAGCGGGACTCAGCTCCTACAATGAGCAGTTCTTC. Translated, it gives CASSPTAGLSSYNEQFF.

The CDR3 is CASSTAQDYYGYTF. The DNA for the CDR3 is TGTGCCAGCAGCACCGCACAGGATTATTATGGCTACACCTTC. The chain has TRBV13 and TRBJ1-2, with D maybe TRBD1 (5 bases). The CDR3 is made up of 14 amino acids. V lost 5 bases, J lost 5 bases, and 15 bases lay in between. CDR1 and CDR2 from the germline V gene are PRHDT and FYEKMQ (reference sequence).

This clonotype has a handful of counts. The chain employs TRBV7-2 and TRBJ2-7, with 9 positions matching TRBD2. This CDR3 has 17 amino acids. The ends lost 1 base at V and 5 bases at J; junction bases unmatched: 12. The germline gives CDR1 SGHTA, CDR2 FQGNSA. Written as DNA, the CDR3 is TGTGCCAGCAGCTTAGTGACGGTAGCGGGAGCTGCCCACGAGCAGTACTTC. Translation: CASSLVTVAGAAHEQYF.

The chain joins TRBV12-3 or TRBV12-4 to TRBJ2-5; 14 nucleotides agree with TRBD2. V trimming: 4 bases; J trimming: 0 bases; junction bases outside the gene matches: 1. The CDR3 consists of 16 residues. This CDR3 reads CASSWTSGGYQETQYF. CDR3 nucleotide sequence: TGTGCCAGCAGTTGGACTAGCGGGGGGTACCAAGAGACCCAGTACTTC.

This clonotype has only a few counts. The chain joins TRBV28 to TRBJ2-1; no clear D. Germline loops: CDR1 MDHEN, CDR2 SYDVKM. The V end lost 2 bases, the J end lost 6 bases, and 8 bases lay between the germline ends. The CDR3 extends over 13 amino acids. The CDR3 DNA reads TGTGCCAGCAGTTTACTTAGAGGCAATGAGCAGTTCTTC. It translates to CASSLLRGNEQFF.

This chain links TRBV6-5 with TRBJ2-5; TRBD1 might be the D (6 bases). There are 16 residues in the CDR3. With 3 bases removed from V and 2 bases from J, the gap between germline ends came to 16 bases. Germline V gene data show CDR1 as MNHEY and CDR2 as SVGAGI. CDR3 bases: TGTGCCAGCAGTTATTGGGGGCAGGCGGTACAAGAGACCCAGTACTTC. Translated: CASSYWGQAVQETQYF.

This clonotype was observed a single time. This rearrangement joins TRBV6-5 to TRBJ1-4; weak D call: TRBD1 (5 bases). CDR1 is MNHEY and CDR2 is SVGAGI in the germline V gene. The CDR3 extends over 12 amino acids. Between the trimmed V and J ends, which lost 6 bases and 7 bases, there was a span of 9 bases. The CDR3 is CASRSGTEKLFF. CDR3 nucleotides: TGTGCCAGCAGGTCCGGGACTGAAAAACTGTTTTTT.

This clonotype was detected a few times. The chain employs TRBV5-1 and TRBJ2-3; 12 nucleotides line up with TRBD1. From germline, CDR1 is SGHRS and CDR2 YFSETQ. The CDR3 contains 22 residues. J gave up 3 bases and V 4 bases, and 24 bases lay outside the gene matches. DNA of the CDR3: TGCGCCAGCAGCGTCCGGGACAGGGGGCAACTAGGAAAGATACACATTACAGATACGCAGTATTTT. It encodes CASSVRDRGQLGKIHITDTQYF.

A remark on this clonotype: Germline and junction disagree at one end, which may indicate a read error. The J gene is TRBJ1-2, the V gene TRBV4-2; D gene ambiguous. CDR3 length: 16 amino acids. Per germline, CDR1 LGHNA and CDR2 YNFKEQ. The CDR3 protein is CASSQDVEGFPYGYTF. In nucleotides, the CDR3 is TGTGCCAGCAGCCAAGATGTCGAGGGATTTCCATATGGCTATACCTTC.

The chain uses TRBV7-9 and TRBJ1-5; maybe TRBD1 (6 bases). V lost 5 bases to trimming and J lost 3 bases, with 11 bases between them. Germline V gene sequence: CDR1 SEHNR, CDR2 FQNEAQ (reference sequence). The CDR3 has 14 amino acids. As DNA, the CDR3 is TGTGCCAGCAGCGAACAGGGTGACAATCAGCCCCAGCATTTT. The encoded protein is CASSEQGDNQPQHF.

In DNA form, the CDR3 reads TGTGCCAGCAGCTTAGATCAGAGTCCTGAAGCTTTCTTT. This codes for CASSLDQSPEAFF. The chain employs TRBV7-8 and TRBJ1-1; D is unclear. Trimming left V 1 base short and J 6 bases short, with 9 bases between. The CDR3 is 13 amino acids. Germline CDR1 is SGHVS and CDR2 is FQNEAQ.

The V gene is TRBV29-1, the J gene TRBJ1-2; D uncertain. V was pared by 0 bases and J by 7 bases, with 3 bases between. The CDR3 has 10 amino acids. CDR1 and CDR2 (germline): SQVTM, ANQGSEA. The chain's CDR3 is CSVEEGGYTF. CDR3 bases: TGCAGCGTTGAAGAGGGTGGCTACACCTTC.

The J gene is TRBJ2-1, the V gene TRBV10-1; 9 bases map to TRBD1. This CDR3 region has 14 residues. Per germline, CDR1 WNHNN and CDR2 SYGVQD (reference sequence). The ends lost 0 bases at V and 7 bases at J; junction bases unmatched: 1. CDR3 region: CASSESGTGNEQFF. The CDR3 DNA reads as TGCGCCAGCAGTGAGTCAGGGACAGGGAATGAGCAGTTCTTC.

A single count supports this clonotype. The junction departs from the called germline gene at one end, perhaps through a read error. V is TRBV2 and J is TRBJ2-3; D might be TRBD1 or TRBD2, each matching 6 bases. Germline V gives CDR1 SNHLY, CDR2 FYNNEI. CDR3 size: 15 residues. As DNA, the CDR3 is TGTGCCAGCATGAGGCCGGGGGCGAGCATAGATACGCAGTATTTT. Amino acid sequence: CASMRPGASIDTQYF.